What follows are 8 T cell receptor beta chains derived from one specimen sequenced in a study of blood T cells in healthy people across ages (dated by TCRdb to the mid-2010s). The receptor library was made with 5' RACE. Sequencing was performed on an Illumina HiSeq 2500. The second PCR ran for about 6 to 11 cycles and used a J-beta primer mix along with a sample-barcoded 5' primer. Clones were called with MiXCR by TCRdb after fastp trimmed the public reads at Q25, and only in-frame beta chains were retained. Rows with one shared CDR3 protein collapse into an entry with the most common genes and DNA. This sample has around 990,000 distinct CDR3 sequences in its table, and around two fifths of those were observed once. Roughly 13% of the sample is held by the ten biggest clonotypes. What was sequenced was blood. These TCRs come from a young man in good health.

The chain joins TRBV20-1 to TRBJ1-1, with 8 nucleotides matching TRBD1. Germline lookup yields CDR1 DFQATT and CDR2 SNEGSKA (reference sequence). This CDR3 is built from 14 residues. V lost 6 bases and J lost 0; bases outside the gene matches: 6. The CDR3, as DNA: TGCAGTGCGAGACAGGGGATCATGAACACTGAAGCTTTCTTT. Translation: CSARQGIMNTEAFF.

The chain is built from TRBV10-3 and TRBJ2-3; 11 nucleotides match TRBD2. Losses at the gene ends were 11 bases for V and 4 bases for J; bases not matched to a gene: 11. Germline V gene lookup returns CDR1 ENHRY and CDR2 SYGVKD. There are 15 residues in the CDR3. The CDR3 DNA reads TGTGCCGACCTTAAGACTAGCGGGGCCCCAGATACGCAGTATTTT. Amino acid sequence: CADLKTSGAPDTQYF.

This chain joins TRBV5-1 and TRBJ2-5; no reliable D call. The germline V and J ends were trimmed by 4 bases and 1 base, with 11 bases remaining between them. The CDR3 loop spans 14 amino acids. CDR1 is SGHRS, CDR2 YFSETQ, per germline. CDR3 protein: CASSVTAAQETQYF. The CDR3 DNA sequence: TGCGCCAGCAGCGTGACGGCGGCCCAAGAGACCCAGTACTTC.

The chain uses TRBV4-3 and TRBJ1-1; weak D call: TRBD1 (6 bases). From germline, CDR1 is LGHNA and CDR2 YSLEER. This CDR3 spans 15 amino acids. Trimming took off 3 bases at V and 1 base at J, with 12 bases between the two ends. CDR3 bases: TGCGCCAGCAGCCATAATCTGGACAGGAACACTGAAGCTTTCTTT. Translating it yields CASSHNLDRNTEAFF.

The CDR3 bases are TGTGCCAGCAGCCGCGGAGTTAGGGAAACCTACGAGCAGTACTTC. It translates to CASSRGVRETYEQYF. This chain connects TRBV13 to TRBJ2-7; D is undetermined. Germline CDR1 is PRHDT and CDR2 is FYEKMQ (reference sequence). Trimming cost V 5 bases and J 2 bases, with 16 bases left between them. The CDR3 totals 15 residues.

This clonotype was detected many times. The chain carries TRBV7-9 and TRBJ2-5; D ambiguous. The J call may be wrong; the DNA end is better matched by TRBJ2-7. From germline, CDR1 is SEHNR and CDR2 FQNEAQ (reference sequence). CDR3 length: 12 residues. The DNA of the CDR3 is TGTGCCAGCAGCTTCTCCGGCGACGAGCAGTACTTC. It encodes CASSFSGDEQYF.

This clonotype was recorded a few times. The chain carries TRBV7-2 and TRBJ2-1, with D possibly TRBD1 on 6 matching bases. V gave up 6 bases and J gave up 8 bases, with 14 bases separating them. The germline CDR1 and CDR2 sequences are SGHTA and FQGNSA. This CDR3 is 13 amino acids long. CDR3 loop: CASRFTGSDEQFF. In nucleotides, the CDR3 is TGTGCCAGCAGGTTTACAGGGAGCGATGAGCAGTTCTTC.

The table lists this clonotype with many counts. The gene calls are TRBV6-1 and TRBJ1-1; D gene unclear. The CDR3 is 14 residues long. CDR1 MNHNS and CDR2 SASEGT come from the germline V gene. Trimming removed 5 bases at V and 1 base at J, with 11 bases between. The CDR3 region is CASSPGPRNTEAFF. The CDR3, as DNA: TGTGCCAGCAGTCCCGGACCTAGGAACACTGAAGCTTTCTTT.